This TCR beta chain was captured in a study of T cell responses to AZD1222 COVID-19 vaccine. Study at large: Analysis merged second doses at about 4 or about 12 weeks. General study results and limits: Spike regions recognized by vaccine-associated CD4 TCRs spanned the protein, led by 160-218 and 743-854. Of spike-specific TCRs, nearly half reportedly target regions left unmutated in variants.

With respect to this clone: Antigen unknown.

CDR1 is LGHDT and CDR2 is YNNKEL in the germline V gene (reference sequence). The CDR3 runs to 11 residues. Trimming shortened V by 8 bases and J by 4 bases, and 5 bases separated the two germline ends. Generated by immunoSEQ multiplex PCR, the TCRdb table keeps only in-frame clones and is missing some. Of about 56,000 clones in the sample, 75% to 90% were seen once. The sample was peripheral blood, taken on day 0 of AZD1222 vaccination. This receptor was identified in an adult in good health. The V call is TRBV3-1 (or the pseudogene TRBV3-2), the J call TRBJ2-2; no firm D call. In nucleotides, the CDR3 is TGTGCCAGCGGAACCACCGGGGAGCTGTTTTTT. It encodes CASGTTGELFF.